Listed here are 20 T cell receptor beta chains from one sample, sequenced in a study of cytomegalovirus exposure and HLA in healthy donors. PCR used 60 Vbeta primers and 13 Jbeta primers. The repertoire was sequenced with immunoSEQ multiplex PCR; TCRdb's copy has only in-frame clones and lacks some. The table has around 130,000 clones, about 85% seen once; the top ten hold 1.7%. The source material was PBMCs. These receptors were collected from a boy aged 5-17 years in good health and CMV-seronegative.

The J gene is TRBJ1-3, the V gene TRBV18; D gene ambiguous. The V and J ends lost 3 bases and 4 bases respectively, with 10 bases between them. The germline V gene has CDR1 KGHSH and CDR2 LQKENI. CDR3 size: 14 residues. CDR3 sequence: CASSPSGYGNTIYF. The DNA of the CDR3 is TGTGCCAGCTCACCCTCGGGATACGGAAACACCATATATTTT.

The V gene is TRBV30, the J gene TRBJ1-5; possibly TRBD1 for D (6 bases). V shed 4 bases and J shed 3 bases, with 10 bases lying between them. The CDR3 extends over 13 amino acids. CDR1 is GTSNPN, CDR2 SVGIG, per germline (reference sequence). The CDR3 DNA sequence: TGTGCCTGGACCCCAGGGGACAATCAGCCCCAGCATTTT. Protein product: CAWTPGDNQPQHF.

The J gene is TRBJ2-1, the V gene TRBV7-3, with 10 positions matching TRBD2. Germline CDR1 and CDR2: SGHTA and FQGTGA. With 6 bases clipped from V and 1 base from J, the junction kept 6 bases outside the gene matches. This CDR3 contains 16 residues. CDR3 DNA: TGTGCCAGCAGACCTAGCGGGGGTATATCCTACAATGAGCAGTTCTTC. Its translation: CASRPSGGISYNEQFF.

This rearrangement joins TRBV5-8 to TRBJ2-1; 9 bases are shared with TRBD1. V dropped 0 bases and J dropped 12; count of bases not matched to a gene: 7. This CDR3 region has 14 residues. Germline V gene data show CDR1 as SGHTS and CDR2 as YDEGEE. The CDR3 reads CASSLERGQGRQFF. CDR3 bases: TGTGCCAGCAGCTTGGAAAGGGGACAGGGAAGGCAGTTCTTC.

The rearrangement joins TRBV9 to TRBJ1-2; 10 bases map to TRBD1. Germline trimming cut 4 bases from V and 1 base from J; bases unmatched to any gene: 4. The CDR3 contains 15 residues. Germline V lookup: CDR1 SGDLS, CDR2 YYNGEE. The DNA for the CDR3 is TGTGCCAGCAGCACCCGGGACAGGGGTAACTATGGCTACACCTTC. As protein: CASSTRDRGNYGYTF.

The V and J genes are TRBV5-4 and TRBJ1-2; D uncertain. With 4 bases removed from V and 1 base from J, the gap between germline ends came to 11 bases. The V gene's germline CDR1 is SGHNT and CDR2 YYREEE (reference sequence). The CDR3 covers 14 residues. In DNA, the CDR3 is TGTGCCAGCAGCACCGCCGGTCGTAACTATGGCTACACCTTC. This gives the protein CASSTAGRNYGYTF.

The V call is TRBV2, the J call TRBJ1-2; D remains ambiguous. This CDR3 spans 11 amino acids. Germline V gene sequence: CDR1 SNHLY, CDR2 FYNNEI. Trimming removed 10 bases from V and 8 bases from J, with 14 bases in between. CDR3 amino acids: CATQAGSGYTF. Here the CDR3 DNA reads TGTGCCACGCAGGCAGGCAGCGGCTACACCTTC. Full variable domain (outside the CDR3, taken from reference TRBV2 and TRBJ1-2): EPEVTQTPSHQVTQMGQEVILRCVPISNHLYFYWYRQILGQKVEFLVSFYNNEISEKSEIFDDQFSVERPDGSNFTLKIRSTKLEDSAMYFCATQAGSGYTFGSGTRLTVV.

A note on this clone: An end of the junction differs from the germline gene, which may be a read error. The gene calls are TRBV27 and TRBJ2-7; 7 nucleotides line up with TRBD2. Germline V CDR1 and CDR2: MNHEY, SMNVEV (reference sequence). The CDR3 length is 15 residues. As DNA, the CDR3 is TGTGCCAGCAGTTTGCAGGCAGCGGGAAGAAGCGAGGAGTACTTC. This sequence encodes CASSLQAAGRSEEYF.

The chain couples TRBV4-3 to TRBJ2-7; tentatively, D is TRBD1 (5 bases). This CDR3 is built from 16 residues. Germline lookup yields CDR1 LGHNA and CDR2 YSLEER. V lost 4 bases and J 7 bases, leaving 23 bases between the germline ends. CDR3 sequence reads: CASSRVPLQGSEEQYF. The CDR3 DNA sequence: TGCGCCAGCAGCCGCGTTCCCTTGCAGGGATCAGAAGAGCAGTACTTC.

The chain uses TRBV4-3 and TRBJ2-2, with 7 bases identical to TRBD1. J gave up 6 bases and V 1 base, and 17 bases lay outside the gene matches. CDR3 length: 19 amino acids. Germline V gene sequence: CDR1 LGHNA, CDR2 YSLEER. CDR3 amino acids: CASSQAGLLRQGIAGELFF. CDR3 nucleotides: TGCGCCAGCAGCCAAGCTGGACTTCTCCGACAGGGTATTGCCGGGGAGCTGTTTTTT.

This chain links TRBV7-3 with TRBJ2-5; 8 nucleotides agree with TRBD2. Germline V CDR1 and CDR2: SGHTA, FQGTGA. This CDR3 has 14 residues. The trim removed 2 bases at V and 4 bases at J, leaving 3 bases unmatched. The CDR3 nucleotides are TGTGCCAGCAGCTTAGCGGGGGGAGGAGAGACCCAGTACTTC. The encoded protein is CASSLAGGGETQYF.

J is TRBJ2-1 and V is TRBV11-3, with D possibly TRBD2 on 5 matching bases. This CDR3 has 14 amino acids. In germline, CDR1 is SGHNT, CDR2 YENEEA. V was trimmed by 5 bases and J by 5 bases, leaving 13 bases between them. The CDR3 loop reads CASSRMGVDNEQFF. The CDR3 nucleotides read TGTGCCAGCAGCCGGATGGGAGTCGACAATGAGCAGTTCTTC.

The chain joins TRBV7-9 to TRBJ1-2, with 9 bases matching TRBD1. The CDR3 runs 13 residues. V dropped 6 bases and J dropped 8; count of bases not matched to a gene: 7. Germline V gene sequence: CDR1 SEHNR, CDR2 FQNEAQ (reference sequence). DNA for the CDR3: TGTGCCAGCAGTCCACAGGGGGCGGAGGGCTACACCTTC. The encoded protein is CASSPQGAEGYTF.

CDR3 DNA: TGTGCCAGCAGCTCCGGGACAGGGATAGGCTACACCTTC. Translation gives CASSSGTGIGYTF. This chain connects TRBV9 to TRBJ1-2, with 9 bases fitting TRBD1. Germline V gives CDR1 SGDLS, CDR2 YYNGEE. Unmatched junction bases numbered 6, after V lost 4 bases and J lost 8 bases. The CDR3 consists of 13 residues.

The chain has TRBV7-3 and TRBJ2-1; D is unresolved. Germline CDR1 reads SGHTA; CDR2 reads FQGTGA. The V end was cut by 5 bases, the J end by 0 bases, with 5 bases between. The CDR3 consists of 13 residues. The CDR3 region is CASSPSSYNEQFF. In DNA, the CDR3 is TGTGCCAGCAGCCCTAGCTCCTACAATGAGCAGTTCTTC.

This clone was detected only once. The chain joins TRBV30 to TRBJ1-3, with 7 positions matching TRBD1. In germline, CDR1 is GTSNPN, CDR2 SVGIG (reference sequence). V dropped 4 bases and J dropped 2; count of bases not matched to a gene: 8. There are 15 residues in the CDR3. The CDR3 spells CAWTRDSGTGNTIYF. The CDR3 DNA follows: TGTGCCTGGACCCGGGACAGTGGTACTGGAAACACCATATATTTT.

This clone was seen a single time. J is TRBJ2-4 and V is TRBV5-6; 8 bases line up with TRBD2. Germline lookup yields CDR1 SGHDT and CDR2 YYEEEE. V was clipped by 4 bases and J by 8 bases; unmatched bases: 8. The length of the CDR3 is 14 residues. The CDR3 loop is CASSRGGWGDIQYF. In DNA, the CDR3 is TGTGCCAGCAGCCGGGGGGGTTGGGGAGACATTCAGTACTTC.

The genes are TRBV6-1 and TRBJ2-1; TRBD2 agrees at 8 bases. The CDR3 length is 14 residues. Per germline, CDR1 MNHNS and CDR2 SASEGT. The V gene end was trimmed by 5 bases and the J gene end by 8 bases; junction bases not matched to a gene: 8. CDR3 sequence: CASSWTSSRDEQFF. The CDR3 DNA is TGTGCCAGCAGTTGGACTAGCTCGAGGGATGAGCAGTTCTTC.

The chain is built from TRBV2 and TRBJ1-6; 8 bases are shared with TRBD1. The CDR3 consists of 14 residues. In germline, CDR1 is SNHLY, CDR2 FYNNEI. The junction had 18 bases not matched to a gene; V was cut back by 11 bases and J by 15 bases. Here the CDR3 DNA reads TGTGCCTCCCCACCCGGGACAGGACCGGGGCACCTCCACTTT. Translation gives CASPPGTGPGHLHF. The entire variable domain, with the rest obtained from reference TRBV2 and TRBJ1-6, is as follows: EPEVTQTPSHQVTQMGQEVILRCVPISNHLYFYWYRQILGQKVEFLVSFYNNEISEKSEIFDDQFSVERPDGSNFTLKIRSTKLEDSAMYFCASPPGTGPGHLHFGNGTRLTVT.

J is TRBJ1-1 and V is TRBV9; D ambiguous. Germline V CDR1 and CDR2: SGDLS, YYNGEE. The CDR3 contains 16 residues. V was trimmed by 0 bases and J by 1 base, leaving 13 bases between them. CDR3: CASSVGREEWNTEAFF. In nucleotides, the CDR3 is TGTGCCAGCAGCGTAGGGAGGGAGGAGTGGAACACTGAAGCTTTCTTT.